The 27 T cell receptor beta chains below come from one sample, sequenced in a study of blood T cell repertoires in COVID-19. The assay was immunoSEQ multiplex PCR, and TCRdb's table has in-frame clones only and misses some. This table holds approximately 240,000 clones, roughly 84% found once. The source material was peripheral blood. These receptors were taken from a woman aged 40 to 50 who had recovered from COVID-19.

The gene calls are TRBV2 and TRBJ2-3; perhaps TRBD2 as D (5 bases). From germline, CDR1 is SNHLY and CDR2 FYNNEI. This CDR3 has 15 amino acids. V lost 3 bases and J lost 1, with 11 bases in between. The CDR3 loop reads CASSDSVSGTDTQYF. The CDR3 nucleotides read TGTGCCAGCAGTGATTCAGTTAGCGGCACAGATACGCAGTATTTT.

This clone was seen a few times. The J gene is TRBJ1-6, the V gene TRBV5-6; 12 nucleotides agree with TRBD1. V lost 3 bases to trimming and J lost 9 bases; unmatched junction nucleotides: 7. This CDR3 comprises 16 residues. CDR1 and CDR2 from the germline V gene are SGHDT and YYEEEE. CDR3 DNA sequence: TGTGCCAGCAGCTACTCCGGGACAGGGGGCTTTTCACCCCTCCACTTT. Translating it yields CASSYSGTGGFSPLHF.

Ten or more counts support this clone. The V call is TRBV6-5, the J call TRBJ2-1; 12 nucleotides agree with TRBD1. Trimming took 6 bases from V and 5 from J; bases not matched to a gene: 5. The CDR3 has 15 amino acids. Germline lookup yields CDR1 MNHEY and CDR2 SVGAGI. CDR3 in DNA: TGTGCCAGCAGACTGGGACAGGGGGCTAACAATGAGCAGTTCTTC. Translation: CASRLGQGANNEQFF.

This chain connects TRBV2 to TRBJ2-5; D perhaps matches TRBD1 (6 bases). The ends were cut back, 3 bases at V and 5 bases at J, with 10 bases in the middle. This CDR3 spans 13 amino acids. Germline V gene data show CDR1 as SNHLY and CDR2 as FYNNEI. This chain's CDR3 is CASSELGAETQYF. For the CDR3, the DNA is TGTGCCAGCAGTGAGTTGGGGGCGGAGACCCAGTACTTC.

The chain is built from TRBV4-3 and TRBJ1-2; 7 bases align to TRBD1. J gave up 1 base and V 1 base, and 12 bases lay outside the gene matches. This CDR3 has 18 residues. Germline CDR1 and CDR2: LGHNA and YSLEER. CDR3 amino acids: CASSQVVVRGQGNYGYTF. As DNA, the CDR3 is TGCGCCAGCAGCCAAGTAGTAGTAAGGGGGCAAGGTAACTATGGCTACACCTTC.

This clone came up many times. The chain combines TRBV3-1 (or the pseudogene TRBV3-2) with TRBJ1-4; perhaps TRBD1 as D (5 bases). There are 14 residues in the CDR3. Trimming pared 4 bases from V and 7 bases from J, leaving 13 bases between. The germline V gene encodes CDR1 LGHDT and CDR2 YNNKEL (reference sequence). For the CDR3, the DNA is TGTGCCAGCAGCCTGGGACGGGAGGGTGAAAAACTGTTTTTT. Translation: CASSLGREGEKLFF.

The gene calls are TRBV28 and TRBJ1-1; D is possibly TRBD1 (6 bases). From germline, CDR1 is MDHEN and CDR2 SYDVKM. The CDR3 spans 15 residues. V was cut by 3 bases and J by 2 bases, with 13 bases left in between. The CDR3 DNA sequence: TGTGCCAGCAGTTTGGGGGCGCAGGGTAACACTGAAGCTTTCTTT. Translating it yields CASSLGAQGNTEAFF.

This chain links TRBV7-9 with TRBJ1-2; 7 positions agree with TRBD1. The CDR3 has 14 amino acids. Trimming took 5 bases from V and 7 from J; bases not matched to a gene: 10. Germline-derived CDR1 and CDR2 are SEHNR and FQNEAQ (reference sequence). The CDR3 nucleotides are TGTGCCAGCAGCCGGTCTGAGACAGGGTCTGGCTACACCTTC. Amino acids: CASSRSETGSGYTF.

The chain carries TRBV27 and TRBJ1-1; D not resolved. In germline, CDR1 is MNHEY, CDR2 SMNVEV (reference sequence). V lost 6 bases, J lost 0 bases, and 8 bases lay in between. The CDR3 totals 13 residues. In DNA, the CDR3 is TGTGCCAGCAGCTGGTCGGTGAACACTGAAGCTTTCTTT. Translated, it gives CASSWSVNTEAFF.

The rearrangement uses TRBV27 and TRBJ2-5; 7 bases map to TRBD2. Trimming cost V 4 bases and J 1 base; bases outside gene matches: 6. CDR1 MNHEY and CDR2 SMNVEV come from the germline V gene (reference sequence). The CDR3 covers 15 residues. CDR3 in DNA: TGTGCCAGCAGTTGGGGGGGGGTCTCCCAAGAGACCCAGTACTTC. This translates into CASSWGGVSQETQYF.

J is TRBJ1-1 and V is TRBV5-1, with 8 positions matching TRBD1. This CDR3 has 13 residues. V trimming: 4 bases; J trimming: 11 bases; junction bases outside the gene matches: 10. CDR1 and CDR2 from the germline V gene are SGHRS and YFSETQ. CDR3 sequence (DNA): TGCGCCAGCAGCATATCGGACAGGGTGGGTGCTTTCTTT. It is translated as CASSISDRVGAFF. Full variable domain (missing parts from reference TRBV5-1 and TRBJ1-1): KAGVTQTPRYLIKTRGQQVTLSCSPISGHRSVSWYQQTPGQGLQFLFEYFSETQRNKGNFPGRFSGRQFSNSRSEMNVSTLELGDSALYLCASSISDRVGAFFGQGTRLTVV.

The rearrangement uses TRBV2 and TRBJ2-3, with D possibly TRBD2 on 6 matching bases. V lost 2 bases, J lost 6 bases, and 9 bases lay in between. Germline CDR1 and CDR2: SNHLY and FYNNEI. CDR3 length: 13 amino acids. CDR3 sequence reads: CASSEFGGDTQYF. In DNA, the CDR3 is TGTGCCAGCAGTGAATTTGGGGGGGATACGCAGTATTTT.

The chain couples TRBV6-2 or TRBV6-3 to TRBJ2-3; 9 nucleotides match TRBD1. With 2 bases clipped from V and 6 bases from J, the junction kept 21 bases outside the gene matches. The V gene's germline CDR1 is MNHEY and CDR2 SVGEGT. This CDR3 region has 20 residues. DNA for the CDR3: TGTGCCAGCAGTTACAATCCAATGCTCACAGGGGGCTTCGGGGGTGATACGCAGTATTTT. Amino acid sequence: CASSYNPMLTGGFGGDTQYF.

The CDR3: CASSVQSSYEQYF. CDR3 bases: TGTGCCAGCAGCGTACAGAGCTCCTACGAGCAGTACTTC. The chain carries TRBV6-2 or TRBV6-3 and TRBJ2-7; D not resolved. V lost 6 bases and J 0 bases, leaving 9 bases between the germline ends. Germline values: CDR1 MNHEY, CDR2 SVGEGT. The CDR3 has 13 residues.

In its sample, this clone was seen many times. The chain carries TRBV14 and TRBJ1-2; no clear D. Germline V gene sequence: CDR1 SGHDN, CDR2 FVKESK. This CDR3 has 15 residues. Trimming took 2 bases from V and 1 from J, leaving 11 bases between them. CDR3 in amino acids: CASSQPGSLNYGYTF. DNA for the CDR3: TGTGCCAGCAGCCAACCAGGCAGCCTTAACTATGGCTACACCTTC.

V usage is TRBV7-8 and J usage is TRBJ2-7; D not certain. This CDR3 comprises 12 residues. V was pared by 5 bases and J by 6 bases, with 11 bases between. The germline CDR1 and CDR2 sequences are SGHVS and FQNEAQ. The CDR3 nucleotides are TGTGCCAGCAGCCCACGCGGCCTCGAGCAGTACTTC. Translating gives CASSPRGLEQYF.

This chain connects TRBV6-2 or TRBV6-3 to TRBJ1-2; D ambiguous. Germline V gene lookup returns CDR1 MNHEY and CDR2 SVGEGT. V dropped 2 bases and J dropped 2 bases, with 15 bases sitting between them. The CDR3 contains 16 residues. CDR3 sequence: CASSYRVGTLNYGYTF. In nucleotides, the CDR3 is TGTGCCAGCAGTTACCGGGTCGGCACCTTAAACTATGGCTACACCTTC.

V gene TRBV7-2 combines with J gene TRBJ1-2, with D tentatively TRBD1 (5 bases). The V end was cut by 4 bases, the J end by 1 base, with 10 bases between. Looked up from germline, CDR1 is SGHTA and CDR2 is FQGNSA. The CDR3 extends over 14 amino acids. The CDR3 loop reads CASSWGGLNYGYTF. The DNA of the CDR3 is TGTGCCAGCAGCTGGGGGGGACTTAACTATGGCTACACCTTC.

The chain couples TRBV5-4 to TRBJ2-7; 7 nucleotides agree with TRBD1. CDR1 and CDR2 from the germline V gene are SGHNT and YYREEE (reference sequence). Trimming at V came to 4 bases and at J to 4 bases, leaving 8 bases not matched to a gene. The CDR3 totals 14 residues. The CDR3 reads CASSASGQAYEQYF. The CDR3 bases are TGTGCCAGCAGCGCCTCCGGACAGGCGTACGAGCAGTACTTC.

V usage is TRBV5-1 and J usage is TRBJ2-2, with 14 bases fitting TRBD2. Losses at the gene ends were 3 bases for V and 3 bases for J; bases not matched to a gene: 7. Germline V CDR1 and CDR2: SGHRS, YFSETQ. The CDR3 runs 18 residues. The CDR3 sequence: CASSWKGLAGGHTGELFF. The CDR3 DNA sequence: TGCGCCAGCAGCTGGAAAGGACTAGCGGGGGGACACACCGGGGAGCTGTTTTTT.

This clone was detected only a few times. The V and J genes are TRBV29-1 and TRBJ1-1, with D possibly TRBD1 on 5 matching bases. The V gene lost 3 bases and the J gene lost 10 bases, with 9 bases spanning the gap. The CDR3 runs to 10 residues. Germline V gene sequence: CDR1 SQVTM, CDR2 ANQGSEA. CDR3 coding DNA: TGCAGCGTTGATTCGGGGGTAGCTTTCTTT. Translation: CSVDSGVAFF.

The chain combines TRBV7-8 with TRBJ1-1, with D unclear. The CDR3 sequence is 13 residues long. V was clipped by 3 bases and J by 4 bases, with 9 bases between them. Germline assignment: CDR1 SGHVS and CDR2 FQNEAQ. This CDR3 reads CASSFPSGTEAFF. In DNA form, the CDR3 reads TGTGCCAGCAGCTTTCCGTCAGGCACTGAAGCTTTCTTT.

The CDR3 is CASSSPGQVSYEQYF. The CDR3 coding sequence is TGTGCCAGCAGCTCGCCGGGACAGGTTTCCTACGAGCAGTACTTC. The chain joins TRBV7-9 to TRBJ2-7; 8 bases align to TRBD1. V shed 4 bases and J 1 base; nucleotides not matched to a gene: 6. The CDR3 extends over 15 amino acids. Germline V CDR1 and CDR2: SEHNR, FQNEAQ (reference sequence).

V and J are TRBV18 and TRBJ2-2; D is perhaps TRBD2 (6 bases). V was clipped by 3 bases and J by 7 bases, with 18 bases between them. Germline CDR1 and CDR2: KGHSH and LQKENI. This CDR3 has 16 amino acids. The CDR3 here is CASSPSREEGIGELFF. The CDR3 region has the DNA TGTGCCAGCTCACCGAGCAGGGAGGAAGGGATCGGGGAGCTGTTTTTT.

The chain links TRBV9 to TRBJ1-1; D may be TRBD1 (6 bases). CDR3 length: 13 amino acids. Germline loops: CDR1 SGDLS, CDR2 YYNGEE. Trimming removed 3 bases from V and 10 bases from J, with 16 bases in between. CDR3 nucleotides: TGTGCCAGCAGCGGACGAGTGGCAGGGGTAGCTTTCTTT. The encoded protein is CASSGRVAGVAFF.

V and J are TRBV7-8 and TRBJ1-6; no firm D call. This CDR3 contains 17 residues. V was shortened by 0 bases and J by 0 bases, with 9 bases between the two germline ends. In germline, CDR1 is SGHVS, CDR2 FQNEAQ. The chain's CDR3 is CASSLALGSSYNSPLHF. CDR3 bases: TGTGCCAGCAGCTTAGCGCTCGGGAGCTCCTATAATTCACCCCTCCACTTT.

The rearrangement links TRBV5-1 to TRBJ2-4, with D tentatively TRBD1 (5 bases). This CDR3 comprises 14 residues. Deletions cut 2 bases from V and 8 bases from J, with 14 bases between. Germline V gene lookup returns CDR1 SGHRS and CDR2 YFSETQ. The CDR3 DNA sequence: TGCGCCAGCAGCTTAGGGCAGGGAAAGGACATTCAGTACTTC. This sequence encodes CASSLGQGKDIQYF.